What follows are 12 T cell receptor beta chains derived from one specimen sequenced in a study of cytomegalovirus exposure and HLA in healthy donors. PCR was performed using 60 Vbeta and 13 Jbeta primers. Here immunoSEQ multiplex PCR was the method, and the copy in TCRdb shows in-frame clones only, minus some. The repertoire holds 120,000 or so clones, with approximately 15% as singletons. The material sequenced was PBMCs. The receptors were gathered from a woman between 18 and 30 years old in good health and CMV-seronegative.

The table lists this clone with a few counts. The rearrangement joins TRBV6-6 to TRBJ2-1, with TRBD2 identical over 7 bases. Germline lookup yields CDR1 MNHNY and CDR2 SVGAGI (reference sequence). The junction had 7 bases not matched to a gene; V was cut back by 0 bases and J by 5 bases. The CDR3 covers 16 residues. CDR3 in amino acids: CASSYSGGGKDNEQFF. The CDR3 DNA follows: TGTGCCAGCAGTTACTCTGGCGGGGGAAAGGACAATGAGCAGTTCTTC.

This clone was detected a few times. CDR3 in amino acids: CASSVTGDSSYEQYF. The CDR3 region has the DNA TGCGCCAGCAGCGTTACAGGGGACTCCTCCTACGAGCAGTACTTC. The V and J genes are TRBV5-1 and TRBJ2-7, with D perhaps matching TRBD1 (7 bases). This CDR3 contains 15 residues. With 4 bases removed from V and 0 bases from J, the gap between germline ends came to 14 bases. Germline V gene sequence: CDR1 SGHRS, CDR2 YFSETQ.

Turning to this clone: The sample has other DNA sequences that encode this CDR3 too. This chain uses TRBV30 with TRBJ2-5; 13 positions match TRBD2. The CDR3 totals 14 residues. Germline V lookup: CDR1 GTSNPN, CDR2 SVGIG (reference sequence). V lost 2 bases, J lost 4 bases, and 1 base stayed unmatched. CDR3 loop: CAWSRLAGGETQYF. CDR3 coding DNA: TGTGCCTGGAGTCGACTAGCGGGGGGAGAGACCCAGTACTTC.

This clone was seen more than once but under ten times. This sequence joins TRBV7-8 and TRBJ2-7, with D possibly being TRBD1 (6 bases). The CDR3 runs to 15 residues. Germline values: CDR1 SGHVS, CDR2 FQNEAQ. The germline V and J ends were trimmed by 3 bases and 1 base, with 13 bases remaining between them. In nucleotides, the CDR3 is TGTGCCAGCAGCTTCGGAGACAGGCCTTCCTACGAGCAGTACTTC. This gives the protein CASSFGDRPSYEQYF.

A few counts support this clone. The chain carries TRBV5-1 and TRBJ2-3; 9 nucleotides line up with TRBD1. The junction had 8 bases not matched to a gene; V was cut back by 0 bases and J by 6 bases. Germline CDR1 is SGHRS and CDR2 is YFSETQ. The CDR3 is 16 residues long. The CDR3 is CASSLDSGTGLDTQYF. CDR3 DNA sequence: TGCGCCAGCAGCTTGGATTCCGGGACAGGGTTGGATACGCAGTATTTT.

This chain uses TRBV6-5 with TRBJ1-2; TRBD1 might be the D (5 bases). CDR1 and CDR2 (germline): MNHEY, SVGAGI. This CDR3 contains 15 residues. V lost 2 bases to trimming and J lost 1 base, with 11 bases between them. The DNA for the CDR3 is TGTGCCAGCAGTTACGGGGCAGGCAATAACTATGGCTACACCTTC. This sequence encodes CASSYGAGNNYGYTF.

The V call is TRBV4-2, the J call TRBJ1-4; 9 bases are a match to TRBD1. V lost 2 bases and J lost 7; bases outside the gene matches: 8. The CDR3 contains 16 residues. Per germline, CDR1 LGHNA and CDR2 YNFKEQ. This CDR3 reads CASSQFRTGDGEKLFF. The CDR3 DNA is TGTGCCAGCAGCCAATTTAGGACAGGGGACGGTGAAAAACTGTTTTTT.

This clone was observed a few times. CDR3 nucleotide sequence: TGTGCCAGCACCAGGGACAGGGAAGCTTTCTTT. This encodes CASTRDREAFF. V usage is TRBV6-5 and J usage is TRBJ1-1, with 8 bases identical to TRBD1. V lost 7 bases and J lost 8; bases outside the gene matches: 3. This CDR3 spans 11 amino acids. CDR1 MNHEY and CDR2 SVGAGI come from the germline V gene.

This clone turned up a few times. The CDR3 is CASSSLAGGPTGTGELFF. DNA of the CDR3: TGTGCCAGCAGCTCACTAGCGGGGGGGCCTACAGGCACCGGGGAGCTGTTTTTT. The rearrangement joins TRBV9 to TRBJ2-2; 13 nucleotides align to TRBD2. CDR3 length: 18 residues. V shed 4 bases, J shed 4 bases, and the junction held 10 bases outside the gene matches. Germline values: CDR1 SGDLS, CDR2 YYNGEE.

This clone was picked up a small number of times. V and J are TRBV19 and TRBJ1-1, with TRBD1 matching 8 bases. There are 14 residues in the CDR3. CDR1 is LNHDA, CDR2 SQIVND, per germline (reference sequence). V lost 5 bases, J lost 4 bases, and 6 bases stayed unmatched. The CDR3 loop is CASSPQGAGTEAFF. The CDR3 nucleotides read TGTGCCAGTAGTCCCCAGGGGGCGGGCACTGAAGCTTTCTTT.

The chain uses TRBV7-9 and TRBJ1-5, with a tentative D call TRBD1 (5 bases). CDR1 SEHNR and CDR2 FQNEAQ come from the germline V gene (reference sequence). V lost 6 bases, J lost 6 bases, and 12 bases lay in between. There are 13 residues in the CDR3. CDR3 region: CASSSREAQPQHF. CDR3 DNA: TGTGCCAGCAGTTCCAGGGAGGCTCAGCCCCAGCATTTT.

This clone was counted between two and nine times. V gene TRBV7-4 combines with J gene TRBJ2-5, with a weak D call TRBD1 (5 bases). Germline-derived CDR1 and CDR2 are SGHVT and SQSDAQ. This CDR3 contains 16 residues. V was cut by 5 bases and J by 2 bases, with 18 bases left in between. CDR3 residues: CASSPRGQGTQETQYF. In DNA form, the CDR3 reads TGTGCCAGCAGCCCAAGGGGTCAGGGTACACAAGAGACCCAGTACTTC.